The 16 T cell receptor beta chains below all came from one sample that was sequenced in a study of cytomegalovirus exposure and HLA in healthy donors. PCR employed 60 Vbeta and 13 Jbeta primers. The method was immunoSEQ multiplex PCR; TCRdb's version includes in-frame clones alone and lacks a portion of them. The table gives around 97,000 clones; the top ten clones make up less than 4.5% of it. Sequenced material: PBMCs. These receptors were collected from a man aged 40-49 years in good health and CMV-seronegative.

V and J are TRBV15 and TRBJ1-2; 7 bases are shared with TRBD1. V gave up 4 bases and J gave up 0 bases; unmatched junction bases: 5. This CDR3 spans 15 amino acids. Germline V gene sequence: CDR1 LNHNV, CDR2 YYDKDF (reference sequence). The CDR3 sequence: CATSTGTEANYGYTF. The CDR3 nucleotides read TGTGCCACCAGCACTGGGACAGAAGCTAACTATGGCTACACCTTC.

V usage is TRBV4-2 and J usage is TRBJ1-2, with a tentative D call TRBD1 (6 bases). Germline lookup yields CDR1 LGHNA and CDR2 YNFKEQ. The ends were cut back, 0 bases at V and 2 bases at J, with 16 bases in the middle. The CDR3 totals 17 residues. The CDR3 nucleotides read TGTGCCAGCAGCCAAGATCCGGGAGGGACAACGAACTATGGCTACACCTTC. Translated, it gives CASSQDPGGTTNYGYTF.

The CDR3 DNA reads as TGTGCCATCAGTGAACTAGGCCTATACAATGAGCAGTTCTTC. This translates into CAISELGLYNEQFF. This chain connects TRBV10-3 to TRBJ2-1; a possible D gene is TRBD2 (5 bases). Germline assignment: CDR1 ENHRY and CDR2 SYGVKD. V lost 3 bases and J 4 bases, leaving 10 bases between the germline ends. The CDR3 runs to 14 residues.

The chain recombines TRBV7-9 with TRBJ1-1; TRBD1 is a possible D gene (5 bases). V lost 5 bases, J lost 0 bases, and 10 bases lay in between. The CDR3 has 14 residues. Germline V gives CDR1 SEHNR, CDR2 FQNEAQ (reference sequence). The CDR3 nucleotides are TGTGCCAGCAGCACAGCAGGGATGAACACTGAAGCTTTCTTT. Translation gives CASSTAGMNTEAFF.

V gene TRBV5-6 combines with J gene TRBJ1-5; D not resolved. Germline V gene data show CDR1 as SGHDT and CDR2 as YYEEEE. With 0 bases removed from V and 3 bases from J, the gap between germline ends came to 10 bases. The CDR3 runs to 15 residues. The CDR3 here is CASSLAGGNNQPQHF. The CDR3 bases are TGTGCCAGCAGCTTGGCGGGCGGGAACAATCAGCCCCAGCATTTT.

This chain joins TRBV27 and TRBJ1-1; 9 bases match TRBD1. Germline trimming cut 5 bases from V and 3 bases from J; bases unmatched to any gene: 13. Per the germline V gene, CDR1 is MNHEY and CDR2 is SMNVEV (reference sequence). The CDR3 is made up of 17 amino acids. CDR3 DNA sequence: TGTGCCAGCAGTCCGGATTCGGGACAGGGCGGTCACACTGAAGCTTTCTTT. This encodes CASSPDSGQGGHTEAFF.

The CDR3 DNA reads as TGCGCCAGCAGCTTCACAGGGGTACACGAGCAGTACTTC. Amino acid sequence: CASSFTGVHEQYF. This rearrangement joins TRBV5-1 to TRBJ2-5; the match to TRBD1 covers 7 bases. The end of the DNA aligns better with TRBJ2-7, so the J call may be wrong. CDR1 and CDR2 (germline): SGHRS, YFSETQ. The CDR3 has 13 residues.

This chain joins TRBV5-6 and TRBJ2-1; 7 bases agree with TRBD1. The J segment lost 4 bases and the V segment lost 0 bases, leaving 4 bases of the junction unmatched. The CDR3 has 15 residues. Germline V CDR1 and CDR2: SGHDT, YYEEEE. The CDR3 DNA is TGTGCCAGCAGCTTGGAACGGGACAGATACAATGAGCAGTTCTTC. It encodes CASSLERDRYNEQFF.

The chain uses TRBV15 and TRBJ1-1; D is uncertain. The V gene's germline CDR1 is LNHNV and CDR2 YYDKDF (reference sequence). V dropped 3 bases and J dropped 5 bases, with 13 bases sitting between them. The CDR3 has 14 residues. CDR3 bases: TGTGCCACCAGCAGCATGGGAGTAGGGACTGAAGCTTTCTTT. Its translation: CATSSMGVGTEAFF.

CDR3 coding DNA: TGCGCCAGCAGCTTGGCCCTCGCGAACACCGGGGAGCTGTTTTTT. Its protein is CASSLALANTGELFF. The V gene is TRBV5-1, the J gene TRBJ2-2; D not resolved. The V gene's germline CDR1 is SGHRS and CDR2 YFSETQ. The V and J ends lost 0 bases and 0 bases respectively, with 6 bases between them. This CDR3 comprises 15 residues.

The chain carries TRBV2 and TRBJ2-7; 9 bases line up with TRBD1. J was trimmed by 3 bases and V by 7 bases; bases with no gene match: 13. CDR3 size: 16 residues. Germline CDR1 SNHLY, CDR2 FYNNEI. The CDR3 loop is CASTLGSGTGIYEQYF. CDR3 DNA sequence: TGTGCCAGCACCCTGGGTTCGGGGACAGGGATCTACGAGCAGTACTTC.

The chain couples TRBV30 to TRBJ1-1, with D possibly matching TRBD1 (6 bases). Germline V CDR1 and CDR2: GTSNPN, SVGIG (reference sequence). Trimming removed 2 bases from V and 10 bases from J, with 11 bases in between. This CDR3 region has 11 residues. CDR3 protein: CAWSIGQPAFF. Here the CDR3 DNA reads TGTGCCTGGAGTATAGGACAGCCAGCTTTCTTT.

The chain joins TRBV28 to TRBJ2-1; 16 bases fit TRBD2. Germline V gene sequence: CDR1 MDHEN, CDR2 SYDVKM. The V segment lost 3 bases and the J segment 6 bases; nucleotides outside the gene matches: 11. CDR3 size: 19 residues. The CDR3 sequence: CASSFSGLAGGAAVNEQFF. In DNA, the CDR3 is TGTGCCAGCAGTTTTTCGGGACTAGCGGGAGGGGCAGCGGTCAATGAGCAGTTCTTC.

The gene calls are TRBV11-2 and TRBJ2-5, with D maybe TRBD1 (6 bases). Near its end, the DNA agrees better with TRBJ2-7, so the J call may be wrong. CDR1 and CDR2 from the germline V gene are SGHAT and FQNNGV. CDR3 length equals 15 residues. Here the CDR3 reads CASSLNRASSYEQYF. CDR3 sequence (DNA): TGTGCCAGCAGCTTGAACAGGGCAAGCTCCTACGAGCAGTACTTC.

The CDR3 DNA reads TGTGCCAGCTCACCCAACAGGGACGGCGAGCAGTACTTC. As protein: CASSPNRDGEQYF. The chain employs TRBV18 and TRBJ2-7, with D possibly TRBD1 on 6 matching bases. V shed 3 bases and J shed 6 bases, with 12 bases lying between them. From germline, CDR1 is KGHSH and CDR2 LQKENI. The CDR3 contains 13 residues.

The rearrangement links TRBV15 to TRBJ2-5; D not resolved. The CDR3 is 14 amino acids. Trimming shortened V by 5 bases and J by 1 base, and 11 bases separated the two germline ends. Per the germline V gene, CDR1 is LNHNV and CDR2 is YYDKDF (reference sequence). The chain's CDR3 is CATSLLRAQETQYF. CDR3 coding DNA: TGTGCCACCAGCCTCCTACGCGCCCAAGAGACCCAGTACTTC. The whole variable domain, filled in from reference TRBV15 and TRBJ2-5, reads DAMVIQNPRYQVTQFGKPVTLSCSQTLNHNVMYWYQQKSSQAPKLLFHYYDKDFNNEADTPDNFQSRRPNTSFCFLDIRSPGLGDTAMYLCATSLLRAQETQYFGPGTRLLVL.